The entry that follows covers one T cell receptor beta chain sequence. Its antigen is not known. This entry comes from a study of CD8+ T cells in alopecia areata. The wider study: Administration of oral tofacitinib to treated patients was at 5 to 10 mg twice daily.

Extracted from the samples, RNA was reverse transcribed into cDNA to serve as the sequencing template. This table comes from immunoSEQ multiplex PCR, and its TCRdb copy is limited to in-frame clones, with some not included. This table has under 110,000 clones, 60% appearing once. Study-wide findings and caveats: Against the mouse data, patients shared TCRs less clearly, possibly for HLA reasons. Affected lesional scalp, above all in alopecia totalis/universalis, was more clonal than normal scalp.

Treatment given: oral pan-JAK inhibitor, 5-10 mg twice daily. Sorting of PBMCs yielded the CD4+ and CD8+ T cells. Here the sequenced sample was CD8+ T cells sorted from blood, taken between weeks 55 and 70, from a patient treated with tofacitinib. This clonotype was sampled from a human donor with alopecia areata.

The CDR3: CASSLRLAGGPLSTDTQYF. The CDR3 region has the DNA TGTGCCAGCAGCTTGCGGTTAGCGGGGGGCCCCCTTAGCACAGATACGCAGTATTTT. The chain couples TRBV5-6 to TRBJ2-3; 10 nucleotides line up with TRBD2. Germline V gives CDR1 SGHDT, CDR2 YYEEEE. This CDR3 contains 19 residues. Unmatched junction bases numbered 11, after V lost 1 base and J lost 0 bases.